This T cell receptor (beta chain) was observed in a study of type 1 regulatory T cells (dated by TCRdb to 2020 to 2023). Background for the entire study: An in vitro protocol by which a Tr1-enriched, alloantigen-specific CD4 T cell product named T-allo10 was generated was characterized in the study. T-allo10 was being tested clinically in patients with hematological malignancies who were undergoing allogeneic hematopoietic stem cell transplantation.

TCRdb lists the instrument as Illumina MiSeq. The raw public data were reprocessed by TCRdb itself: fastp quality trimming at Q25, MiXCR clonotype calling, in-frame beta chains only. Rows with a matching CDR3 protein are joined into one entry that keeps the most common DNA and genes. Within this sample are about 67,000 distinct CDR3 sequences, with roughly half of them counted one time only. Approximately 2.3% of the sample goes to the ten largest clones. This clonotype came up once. Its antigen is currently not known. Nothing much larger sits one base from this clone, and base qualities are not available. Just one read gives weak support. The trim is 4 bases for V and 0 bases for J, with a gap of 16 bases between the germline ends. Per the germline V gene (reference sequence), LNHDA is the CDR1 and SQIVND is the CDR2. The CDR3 contains 17 residues, cysteine and phenylalanine counted. Kept here is only the CDR3 DNA, which spans 51 bases and is read in frame from base 1.

General conclusions and limits of the study: A more restricted TCR repertoire was observed in Tr1 cells than in non-Tr1 cells, and this restriction was interpreted in the study as alloantigen-induced clonal expansion.

The chain is assembled from TRBV19 and TRBJ2-1; possibly the D gene is TRBD2, per 7 matching bases. This TCR came from a human donor in good health. Sequencing was carried out using cultured non-Tr1 T cells, either the whole culture or a sorted T cell fraction (not recorded which). The intended sense of this specimen's cell subset or site label: non-Tr1 population from the T-allo10 product. The DNA reads as follows: TGTGCCAGTAGTACCTCGTGGGGGGGGCCCTCCTACAATGAGCAGTTCTTC. This codes for CASSTSWGGPSYNEQFF. The variable domain in full, with residues beyond the CDR3 obtained from the reference TRBV19 and TRBJ2-1 genes, is DGGITQSPKYLFRKEGQNVTLSCEQNLNHDAMYWYRQDPGQGLRLIYYSQIVNDFQKGDIAEGYSVSREKKESFPLTVTSAQKNPTAFYLCASSTSWGGPSYNEQFFGPGTRLTVL.